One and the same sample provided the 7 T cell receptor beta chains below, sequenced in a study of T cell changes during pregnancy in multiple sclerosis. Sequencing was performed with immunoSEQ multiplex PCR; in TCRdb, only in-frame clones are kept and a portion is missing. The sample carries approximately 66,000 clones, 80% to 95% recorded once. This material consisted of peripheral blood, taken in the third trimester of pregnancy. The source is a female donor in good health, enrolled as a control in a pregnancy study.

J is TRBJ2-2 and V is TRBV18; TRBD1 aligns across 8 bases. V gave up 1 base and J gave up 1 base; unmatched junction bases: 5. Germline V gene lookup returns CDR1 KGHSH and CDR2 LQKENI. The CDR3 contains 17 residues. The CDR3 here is CASSPLTGTGNTGELFF. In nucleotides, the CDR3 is TGTGCCAGCTCACCACTGACCGGGACAGGGAACACCGGGGAGCTGTTTTTT.

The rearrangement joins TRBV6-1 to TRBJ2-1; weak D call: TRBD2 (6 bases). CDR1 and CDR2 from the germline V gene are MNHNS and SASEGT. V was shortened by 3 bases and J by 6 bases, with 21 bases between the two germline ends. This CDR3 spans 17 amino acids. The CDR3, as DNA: TGTGCCAGCAGTGATGTTAGCGGTTCTATCGGGCTCAATGAGCAGTTCTTC. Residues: CASSDVSGSIGLNEQFF.

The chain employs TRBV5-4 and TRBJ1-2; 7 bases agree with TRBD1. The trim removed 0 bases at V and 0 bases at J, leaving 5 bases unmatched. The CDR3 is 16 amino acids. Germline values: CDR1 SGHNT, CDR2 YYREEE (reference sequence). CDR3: CASSLEGGQANYGYTF. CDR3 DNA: TGTGCCAGCAGCTTGGAGGGTGGACAGGCTAACTATGGCTACACCTTC.

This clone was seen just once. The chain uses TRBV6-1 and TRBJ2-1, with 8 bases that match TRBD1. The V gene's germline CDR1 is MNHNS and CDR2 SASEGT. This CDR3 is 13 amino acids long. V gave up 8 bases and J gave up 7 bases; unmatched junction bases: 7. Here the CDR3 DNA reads TGTGCCAGCCGGGACAGGTACAGGAATGAGCAGTTCTTC. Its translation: CASRDRYRNEQFF.

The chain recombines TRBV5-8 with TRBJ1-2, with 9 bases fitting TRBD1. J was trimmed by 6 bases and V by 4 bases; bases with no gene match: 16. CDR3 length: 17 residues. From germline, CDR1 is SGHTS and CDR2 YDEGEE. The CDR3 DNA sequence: TGTGCCAGCAGCCCTAGGGACAGGGTCCCTAGTAGTCATGGCTACACCTTC. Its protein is CASSPRDRVPSSHGYTF.

CDR3: CASSLKREINHEQFF. CDR3 bases: TGTGCCAGCAGCTTAAAGCGGGAGATAAATCATGAGCAGTTCTTC. This chain links TRBV11-2 with TRBJ2-1; 8 bases fit TRBD2. Per the germline V gene, CDR1 is SGHAT and CDR2 is FQNNGV. V dropped 2 bases and J dropped 8; count of bases not matched to a gene: 8. This CDR3 comprises 15 residues.

This CDR3 reads CASSFRGGGPQHF. In DNA form, the CDR3 reads TGTGCCAGCAGTTTTAGGGGAGGGGGGCCCCAGCATTTT. The V gene is TRBV27, the J gene TRBJ1-5, with D possibly being TRBD1 (6 bases). With 3 bases removed from V and 9 bases from J, the gap between germline ends came to 12 bases. The germline gives CDR1 MNHEY, CDR2 SMNVEV (reference sequence). The CDR3 sequence is 13 residues long.